The 27 T cell receptor beta chains given below trace back to one sample, sequenced in a study of T cell responses to AZD1222 COVID-19 vaccine. Libraries were prepared by immunoSEQ multiplex PCR; TCRdb keeps only in-frame clonotypes and omits some of them. The sample lists roughly 160,000 clones, 87% seen once, with 0.85% to 1.2% in the top ten. Sequences were derived from peripheral blood, sampled 28 days after the second AZD1222 dose. Every receptor here comes from an adult who received the AZD1222 COVID-19 vaccine.

This clone was counted a few times. The chain is built from TRBV7-2 and TRBJ1-2; the match to TRBD1 covers 7 bases. Trimming at V came to 1 base and at J to 4 bases, leaving 3 bases not matched to a gene. In germline, CDR1 is SGHTA, CDR2 FQGNSA. The CDR3 covers 14 residues. The CDR3 coding sequence is TGTGCCAGCAGCTTAGAGCGGACAGGCTATGGCTACACCTTC. It encodes CASSLERTGYGYTF.

The chain has TRBV15 and TRBJ1-4; 7 bases fit TRBD1. CDR3 size: 13 residues. V lost 8 bases to trimming and J lost 8 bases; unmatched junction nucleotides: 8. The germline gives CDR1 LNHNV, CDR2 YYDKDF (reference sequence). CDR3 in amino acids: CATSQGVREKLFF. In DNA form, the CDR3 reads TGTGCCACCTCCCAGGGGGTAAGGGAAAAACTGTTTTTT.

This clone was counted once. This chain connects TRBV5-1 to TRBJ2-7; the match to TRBD2 covers 8 bases. This CDR3 contains 15 residues. V gave up 4 bases and J gave up 0 bases; unmatched junction bases: 6. The germline V gene encodes CDR1 SGHRS and CDR2 YFSETQ. The CDR3 region is CASSVLSGVSYEQYF. Written as DNA, the CDR3 is TGCGCCAGCAGCGTACTTAGCGGGGTCTCCTACGAGCAGTACTTC. The full variable domain, rest sourced from reference TRBV5-1 and TRBJ2-7, is KAGVTQTPRYLIKTRGQQVTLSCSPISGHRSVSWYQQTPGQGLQFLFEYFSETQRNKGNFPGRFSGRQFSNSRSEMNVSTLELGDSALYLCASSVLSGVSYEQYFGPGTRLTVT.

V is TRBV7-2 and J is TRBJ1-1; D remains ambiguous. The CDR3 consists of 13 residues. Per germline, CDR1 SGHTA and CDR2 FQGNSA. The V end lost 2 bases, the J end lost 1 base, and 5 bases lay between the germline ends. CDR3 residues: CASSLHTNTEAFF. The CDR3 bases are TGTGCCAGCAGCTTACACACGAACACTGAAGCTTTCTTT.

This chain uses TRBV18 with TRBJ1-2; 8 nucleotides align to TRBD1. Germline V gene data show CDR1 as KGHSH and CDR2 as LQKENI. Losses at the gene ends were 6 bases for V and 4 bases for J; bases not matched to a gene: 10. The length of the CDR3 is 15 residues. This chain's CDR3 is CASSPQTGVSYGYTF. The CDR3 DNA is TGTGCCAGCTCTCCCCAGACAGGGGTAAGCTATGGCTACACCTTC.

This chain links TRBV7-9 with TRBJ1-3; D is perhaps TRBD1 (6 bases). The CDR3 runs to 15 residues. CDR1 SEHNR and CDR2 FQNEAQ come from the germline V gene (reference sequence). Trimming removed 1 base from V and 3 bases from J, with 10 bases in between. The CDR3 is CASSLVGGSGNTIYF. The DNA of the CDR3 is TGTGCCAGCAGCTTAGTAGGGGGGAGTGGAAACACCATATATTTT.

The chain employs TRBV7-8 and TRBJ1-4, with a weak D call TRBD1 (5 bases). Germline values: CDR1 SGHVS, CDR2 FQNEAQ. CDR3 size: 14 residues. The V end was cut by 4 bases, the J end by 8 bases, with 14 bases between. CDR3 sequence (DNA): TGTGCCAGCAGCTCCCGCGCCGGGGCAGAAAAACTGTTTTTT. Its protein is CASSSRAGAEKLFF.

The rearrangement links TRBV3-1 (or the pseudogene TRBV3-2) to TRBJ2-5, with TRBD1 identical over 8 bases. CDR3 length: 14 amino acids. CDR1 and CDR2 from the germline V gene are LGHDT and YNNKEL (reference sequence). J was trimmed by 1 base and V by 4 bases; bases with no gene match: 2. CDR3 in amino acids: CASSRRGPQETQYF. The DNA for the CDR3 is TGTGCCAGCAGCCGCAGGGGGCCCCAAGAGACCCAGTACTTC.

The rearrangement uses TRBV10-2 and TRBJ1-6; 10 positions agree with TRBD1. V lost 3 bases and J lost 3; bases outside the gene matches: 5. The CDR3 totals 17 residues. The germline gives CDR1 WSHSY, CDR2 SAAADI. In nucleotides, the CDR3 is TGCGCCAGCAGTGACTGGGACAGGGGTCTCTATAATTCACCCCTCCACTTT. Translated, it gives CASSDWDRGLYNSPLHF.

The chain uses TRBV7-6 and TRBJ2-3; 16 nucleotides line up with TRBD2. The CDR3 covers 17 residues. The germline V gene has CDR1 SGHVS and CDR2 FNYEAQ. With 5 bases clipped from V and 3 bases from J, the junction kept 5 bases outside the gene matches. The CDR3 DNA is TGTGCCAGCAGCCCCGGGACTAGCGGGGGGGCGACAGATACGCAGTATTTT. It specifies CASSPGTSGGATDTQYF.

This clone appeared once. The V gene is TRBV4-1, the J gene TRBJ2-7, with a tentative D call TRBD1 (7 bases). The CDR3 length is 15 residues. The ends were cut back, 4 bases at V and 0 bases at J, with 13 bases in the middle. Germline V lookup: CDR1 MGHRA, CDR2 YSYEKL. CDR3 protein: CASSRTRDSSYEQYF. The CDR3 DNA reads TGCGCCAGCAGCCGCACGCGGGACAGCTCCTACGAGCAGTACTTC.

The chain employs TRBV7-9 and TRBJ2-1; possible D gene TRBD2, 5 bases. V shed 4 bases and J shed 2 bases, with 18 bases lying between them. This CDR3 is built from 17 residues. Germline CDR1 reads SEHNR; CDR2 reads FQNEAQ (reference sequence). In DNA, the CDR3 is TGTGCCAGCAGCTCGGGCGGAGGCATCTCAACCTACAATGAGCAGTTCTTC. It encodes CASSSGGGISTYNEQFF.

The chain has TRBV6-1 and TRBJ2-2; D remains ambiguous. The V end lost 0 bases, the J end lost 1 base, and 12 bases lay between the germline ends. The CDR3 runs 17 residues. Germline V lookup: CDR1 MNHNS, CDR2 SASEGT. In nucleotides, the CDR3 is TGTGCCAGCAGTGAAGCGCTCGACTTGGGGAACACCGGGGAGCTGTTTTTT. Translating it yields CASSEALDLGNTGELFF.

This rearrangement joins TRBV4-1 to TRBJ2-7, with D possibly matching TRBD1 (5 bases). The germline gives CDR1 MGHRA, CDR2 YSYEKL. The V and J ends lost 4 bases and 3 bases respectively, with 13 bases between them. This CDR3 spans 14 amino acids. CDR3 sequence: CASSLGMGLYEQYF. CDR3 sequence (DNA): TGCGCCAGCAGCCTTGGGATGGGGCTCTACGAGCAGTACTTC.

The rearrangement uses TRBV7-7 and TRBJ2-7; D assignment may be TRBD1 or TRBD2 (5 bases each). CDR3 length: 15 residues. The V gene lost 1 base and the J gene lost 2 bases, with 12 bases spanning the gap. The germline CDR1 and CDR2 sequences are SSHAT and FNYEAQ (reference sequence). CDR3 sequence: CASSLGVGTTYEQYF. For the CDR3, the DNA is TGTGCCAGCAGCTTAGGGGTAGGGACCACCTACGAGCAGTACTTC.

J is TRBJ1-3 and V is TRBV29-1; unclear D gene. Trimming removed 4 bases from V and 0 bases from J, with 1 base in between. Germline V gene data show CDR1 as SQVTM and CDR2 as ANQGSEA. The CDR3 is 11 residues long. The DNA for the CDR3 is TGCAGCGTTGTCTCTGGAAACACCATATATTTT. Amino acid sequence: CSVVSGNTIYF.

The chain recombines TRBV5-5 with TRBJ1-1, with no clear D. The CDR3 runs to 17 residues. V lost 5 bases to trimming and J lost 4 bases, with 24 bases between them. In germline, CDR1 is SGHKS, CDR2 YYEKEE (reference sequence). The CDR3 DNA reads TGTGCCAGCAGGCCTGTACTAACTACGGGTTGGAGCACTGAAGCTTTCTTT. Translating it yields CASRPVLTTGWSTEAFF.

The chain employs TRBV7-9 and TRBJ1-1, with unresolved D. The V gene lost 3 bases and the J gene lost 5 bases, with 10 bases spanning the gap. The CDR3 is 13 amino acids. Germline V CDR1 and CDR2: SEHNR, FQNEAQ (reference sequence). The CDR3 sequence is CASSFLLGTEAFF. DNA for the CDR3: TGTGCCAGCAGCTTCCTCTTGGGGACTGAAGCTTTCTTT.

J is TRBJ2-2 and V is TRBV5-1; D call uncertain. Looked up from germline, CDR1 is SGHRS and CDR2 is YFSETQ. There are 14 residues in the CDR3. Trimming shortened V by 1 base and J by 2 bases, and 6 bases separated the two germline ends. In nucleotides, the CDR3 is TGCGCCAGCAGCTTGAAGCTAAACACCGGGGAGCTGTTTTTT. Translated, it gives CASSLKLNTGELFF. The variable domain in full, with the rest retrieved from reference TRBV5-1 and TRBJ2-2, is KAGVTQTPRYLIKTRGQQVTLSCSPISGHRSVSWYQQTPGQGLQFLFEYFSETQRNKGNFPGRFSGRQFSNSRSEMNVSTLELGDSALYLCASSLKLNTGELFFGEGSRLTVL.

The chain joins TRBV7-6 to TRBJ2-3, with 9 nucleotides matching TRBD1. Per the germline V gene, CDR1 is SGHVS and CDR2 is FNYEAQ. V gave up 5 bases and J gave up 3 bases; unmatched junction bases: 3. This CDR3 is built from 14 residues. As DNA, the CDR3 is TGTGCCAGCAGCCAGACAGGGGGGACAGATACGCAGTATTTT. As protein: CASSQTGGTDTQYF.

About this clone: As the CDR3 is not closed by the conserved phenylalanine or tryptophan, this likely results from a read error. It is unclear where the CDR3 begins or ends on the DNA, so no DNA is shown, and the CDR3 is as TCRdb lists it. The rearrangement links TRBV15 to TRBJ1-5; the table names TRBD1, a call not compared with the DNA. The CDR3 is 12 amino acids in total, end residues counted. CDR1 LNHNV and CDR2 YYDKDF come from the germline V gene (reference sequence). CDR3: CATSRVGQGAGK.

The V and J genes are TRBV29-1 and TRBJ1-5, with a weak D call TRBD1 (5 bases). The V gene lost 4 bases and the J gene lost 6 bases, with 16 bases spanning the gap. The CDR3 contains 14 residues. CDR1 SQVTM and CDR2 ANQGSEA come from the germline V gene. CDR3 region: CSVARGARSQPQHF. CDR3 in DNA: TGCAGCGTTGCACGTGGGGCGCGTAGTCAGCCCCAGCATTTT.

The chain employs TRBV9 and TRBJ2-3; 8 nucleotides line up with TRBD2. CDR3 size: 14 residues. The germline CDR1 and CDR2 sequences are SGDLS and YYNGEE. Trimming took 6 bases from V and 2 from J; bases not matched to a gene: 5. The CDR3 DNA reads as TGTGCCAGCACGGCGGGGGGAGACACAGATACGCAGTATTTT. It encodes CASTAGGDTDTQYF.

The CDR3 sequence: CASSPGVGGRSYNEQFF. CDR3 DNA sequence: TGTGCCAGCAGCCCGGGAGTTGGCGGGAGGTCCTACAATGAGCAGTTCTTC. V is TRBV11-2 and J is TRBJ2-1, with 8 bases lining up with TRBD2. There are 17 residues in the CDR3. The V and J ends lost 5 bases and 1 base, in that order; junction bases with no gene match: 10. The germline CDR1 and CDR2 sequences are SGHAT and FQNNGV.

The chain employs TRBV7-2 and TRBJ2-5, with TRBD2 identical over 8 bases. The CDR3 sequence is 16 residues long. Losses at the gene ends were 1 base for V and 2 bases for J; bases not matched to a gene: 6. Germline V gives CDR1 SGHTA, CDR2 FQGNSA. The CDR3 DNA follows: TGTGCCAGCAGCTTAGGGCCCGGGGGGGTTCAAGAGACCCAGTACTTC. The encoded protein is CASSLGPGGVQETQYF.

The chain couples TRBV6-6 to TRBJ2-5; D is undetermined. Germline CDR1 is MNHNY and CDR2 is SVGAGI (reference sequence). V was clipped by 0 bases and J by 4 bases, with 6 bases between them. The CDR3 totals 13 residues. The CDR3 DNA reads TGTGCCAGCAGTTACTCTTTCGGAGAGACCCAGTACTTC. As protein: CASSYSFGETQYF.

The gene calls are TRBV27 and TRBJ2-7, with D perhaps matching TRBD1 (6 bases). In germline, CDR1 is MNHEY, CDR2 SMNVEV (reference sequence). This CDR3 spans 14 amino acids. The V end lost 6 bases, the J end lost 0 bases, and 12 bases lay between the germline ends. The CDR3: CASRLGASSYEQYF. The CDR3 bases are TGTGCCAGCAGATTGGGGGCTAGCTCCTACGAGCAGTACTTC.